Listed below are T cell receptor beta chains from one sample, sequenced in a study of blood T cell repertoires in COVID-19. Repertoires were generated with immunoSEQ multiplex PCR, while TCRdb's copy carries only in-frame clones and drops some. Among around 470,000 clones, roughly nine tenths were seen once, and the ten largest hold around 0.9%. Source material: peripheral blood. The source of these receptors is a man younger than 35 with COVID-19, enrolled during active disease. CDR3s include the opening cysteine and the closing phenylalanine or tryptophan.

j_call	v_call	cdr3_aa
TRBJ2-1	TRBV5-8	CASSRRGGGRGHEQFF
TRBJ1-1	TRBV19	CASSMTPGVGAFF
TRBJ2-2	TRBV10-3	CAISETGTKNTGELFF
TRBJ2-3	TRBV15	CATSMHGSAGGADTQYF
TRBJ1-1	TRBV30	CAWMSGREAFF
TRBJ2-2	TRBV5-8	CASSHRQGGTGELFF
TRBJ1-5	TRBV18	CASSVGESNQPQHF
TRBJ1-1	TRBV27	CASSFNTGEAFF
TRBJ1-1	TRBV29-1	CSVGTGSTEAFF
TRBJ2-5	TRBV4-1	CASSQGEGGRGTQYF
TRBJ2-7	TRBV4-1	CASSQDLGALGGEAYEQYF
TRBJ2-3	TRBV12-5	CASGDRGPDTQYF
TRBJ1-4	TRBV19	CASSITGAREKLFF
TRBJ2-7	TRBV6-5	CASSYMGQGGYEQYF
TRBJ1-6	TRBV3-1/TRBV3-2	CASSQRGGVSSSPLHF
TRBJ2-2	TRBV11-2	CASSSTTGVGGELFF
TRBJ2-2	TRBV19	CASSFRDRAPATNTGELFF
TRBJ1-2	TRBV5-1	CASKEGVYGYTF
TRBJ2-7	TRBV15	CAAQASGSYEQYF
TRBJ2-2	TRBV11-2	CASSSESPGQENGELFF
TRBJ2-2	TRBV24-1	CATSDPGLAGVIPGELFF
TRBJ2-7	TRBV5-1	CASRSAGGSYEQYF
TRBJ2-2	TRBV7-9	CASSAGLAEANTGELFF
TRBJ2-3	TRBV6-1	CASSASSGPLGAPDTQYF
TRBJ1-1	TRBV5-4	CASSHLEGIMNTEAFF
TRBJ2-5	TRBV2	CASRDREETQYF
TRBJ1-5	TRBV19	CASSPLGQGGQPQHF
TRBJ2-3	TRBV2	CASPGGGAPDTQYF
TRBJ2-1	TRBV9	CASSAGQAPYNEQFF
TRBJ2-1	TRBV5-1	CASSLARGNEQFF
TRBJ2-2	TRBV7-8	CASSLVGSAGELFF
TRBJ2-3	TRBV5-4	CASSSNLVPGTGGNTDTQYF
TRBJ1-4	TRBV19	CASSGGVNEKLFF
TRBJ1-4	TRBV7-9	CASSAGLGTNEKLFF
TRBJ1-1	TRBV6-6	CASSFGQGSEAFF
TRBJ2-5	TRBV5-1	CASSLFLQETQYF
TRBJ2-5	TRBV10-3	CASSKGAGIETQYF
TRBJ1-2	TRBV3-1/TRBV3-2	CASSHGEYYGYTF
TRBJ2-5	TRBV6-5	CASRLTGIGETQYF
TRBJ1-4	TRBV4-1	CASSHADRENEKLFF
TRBJ2-2	TRBV11-3	CASSGTGGQGIGELFF
TRBJ2-3	TRBV11-2	CASSWAGGPAADTQYF
TRBJ1-3	TRBV3-1/TRBV3-2	CASSPPPGTGGFRDTIYF
TRBJ2-5	TRBV15	CATSRDRGDLETQYF
TRBJ1-1	TRBV3-1/TRBV3-2	CASSQRGGTENLF
TRBJ1-5	TRBV19	CASIRSQGRDQPQHF
TRBJ1-5	TRBV9	CASSVGSDNNQPQHF